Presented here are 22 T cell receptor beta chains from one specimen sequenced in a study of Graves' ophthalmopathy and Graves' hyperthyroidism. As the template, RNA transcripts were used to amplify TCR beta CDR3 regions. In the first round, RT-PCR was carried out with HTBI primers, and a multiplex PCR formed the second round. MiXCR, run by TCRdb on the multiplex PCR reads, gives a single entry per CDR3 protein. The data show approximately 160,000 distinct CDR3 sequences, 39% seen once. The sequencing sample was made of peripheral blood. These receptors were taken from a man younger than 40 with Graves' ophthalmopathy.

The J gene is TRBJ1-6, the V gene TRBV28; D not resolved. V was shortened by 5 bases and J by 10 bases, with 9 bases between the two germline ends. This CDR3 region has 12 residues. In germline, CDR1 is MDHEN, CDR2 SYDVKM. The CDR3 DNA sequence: TGTGCCAGCAGTCTCTCTTCCTCACCCCTCCACTTT. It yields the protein CASSLSSSPLHF.

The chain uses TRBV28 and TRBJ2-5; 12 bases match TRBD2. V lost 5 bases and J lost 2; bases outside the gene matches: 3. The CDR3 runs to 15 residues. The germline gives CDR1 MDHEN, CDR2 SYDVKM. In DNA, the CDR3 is TGTGCCAGCAGTCAGACTAGCGGGGGACAAGAGACCCAGTACTTC. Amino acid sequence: CASSQTSGGQETQYF.

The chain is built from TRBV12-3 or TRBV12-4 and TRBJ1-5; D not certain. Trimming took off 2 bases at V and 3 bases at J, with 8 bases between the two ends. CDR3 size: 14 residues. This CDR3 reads CASSLREINQPQHF. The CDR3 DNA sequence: TGTGCCAGCAGTTTAAGGGAAATCAATCAGCCCCAGCATTTT.

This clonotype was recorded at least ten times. In DNA, the CDR3 is TGTGCCACCAGCGACGGACACCAAGAGACCCAGTACTTC. Protein product: CATSDGHQETQYF. The V call is TRBV24-1, the J call TRBJ2-5; D unclear. The CDR3 is 13 residues long. Trimming removed 7 bases from V and 0 bases from J, with 8 bases in between. Germline lookup yields CDR1 KGHDR and CDR2 SFDVKD.

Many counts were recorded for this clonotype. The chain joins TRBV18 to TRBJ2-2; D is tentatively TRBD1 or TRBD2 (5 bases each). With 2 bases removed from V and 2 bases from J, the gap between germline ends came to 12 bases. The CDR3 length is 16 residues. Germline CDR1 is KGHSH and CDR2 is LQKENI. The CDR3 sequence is CASSPSPGPNTGELFF. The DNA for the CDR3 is TGTGCCAGCTCACCATCTCCGGGACCAAACACCGGGGAGCTGTTTTTT.

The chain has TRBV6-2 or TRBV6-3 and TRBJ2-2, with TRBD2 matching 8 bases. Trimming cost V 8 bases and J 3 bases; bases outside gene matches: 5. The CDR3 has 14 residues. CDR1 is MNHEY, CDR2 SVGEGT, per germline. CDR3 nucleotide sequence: TGTGCCAGCCGGAGTAGCGGGGACACCGGGGAGCTGTTTTTT. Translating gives CASRSSGDTGELFF.

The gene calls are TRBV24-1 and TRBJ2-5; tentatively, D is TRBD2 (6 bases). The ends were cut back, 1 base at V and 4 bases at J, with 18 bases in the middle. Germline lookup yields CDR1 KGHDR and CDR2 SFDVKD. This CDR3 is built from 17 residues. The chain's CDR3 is CATSDLQEEGRPETQYF. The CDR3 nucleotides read TGTGCCACCAGTGATTTACAAGAGGAGGGAAGGCCAGAGACCCAGTACTTC.

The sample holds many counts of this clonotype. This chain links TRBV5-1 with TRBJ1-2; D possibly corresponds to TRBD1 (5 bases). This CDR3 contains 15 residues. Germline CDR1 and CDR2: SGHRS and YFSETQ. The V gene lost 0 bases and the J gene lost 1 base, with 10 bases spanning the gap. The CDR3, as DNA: TGCGCCAGCAGCTTGGGACCGGGACTTAACTATGGCTACACCTTC. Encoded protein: CASSLGPGLNYGYTF.

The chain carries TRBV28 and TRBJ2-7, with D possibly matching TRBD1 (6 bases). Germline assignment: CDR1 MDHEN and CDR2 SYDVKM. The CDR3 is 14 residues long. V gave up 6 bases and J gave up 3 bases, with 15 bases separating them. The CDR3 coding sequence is TGTGCCAGCAGGGAAAACGAGGGACACTACGAGCAGTACTTC. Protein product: CASRENEGHYEQYF. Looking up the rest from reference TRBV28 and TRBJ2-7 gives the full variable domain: DVKVTQSSRYLVKRTGEKVFLECVQDMDHENMFWYRQDPGLGLRLIYFSYDVKMKEKGDIPEGYSVSREKKERFSLILESASTNQTSMYLCASRENEGHYEQYFGPGTRLTVT.

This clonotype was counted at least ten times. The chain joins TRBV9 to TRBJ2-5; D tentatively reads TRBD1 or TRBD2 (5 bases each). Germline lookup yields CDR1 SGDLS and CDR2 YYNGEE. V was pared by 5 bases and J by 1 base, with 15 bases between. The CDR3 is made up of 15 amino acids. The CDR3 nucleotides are TGTGCCAGCAGTCTCCGGGACGGAATCCAAGAGACCCAGTACTTC. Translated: CASSLRDGIQETQYF.

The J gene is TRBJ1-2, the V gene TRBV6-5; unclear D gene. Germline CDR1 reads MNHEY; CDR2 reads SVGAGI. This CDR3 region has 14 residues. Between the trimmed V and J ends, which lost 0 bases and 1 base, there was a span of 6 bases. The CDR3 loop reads CASSYSWGNYGYTF. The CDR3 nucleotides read TGTGCCAGCAGTTACTCGTGGGGTAACTATGGCTACACCTTC.

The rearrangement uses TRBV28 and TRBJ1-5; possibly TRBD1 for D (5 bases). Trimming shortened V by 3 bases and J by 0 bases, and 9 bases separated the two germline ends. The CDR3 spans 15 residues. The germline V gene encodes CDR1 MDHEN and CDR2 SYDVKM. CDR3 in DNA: TGTGCCAGCAGTTTCTGGCAGGGTAGCAATCAGCCCCAGCATTTT. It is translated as CASSFWQGSNQPQHF.

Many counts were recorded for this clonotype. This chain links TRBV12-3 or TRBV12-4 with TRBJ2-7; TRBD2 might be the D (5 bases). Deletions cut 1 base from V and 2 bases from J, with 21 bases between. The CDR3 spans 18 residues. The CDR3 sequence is CASSLGGSGLVMTYEQYF. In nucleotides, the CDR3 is TGTGCCAGCAGTTTAGGGGGTTCAGGACTCGTCATGACCTACGAGCAGTACTTC.

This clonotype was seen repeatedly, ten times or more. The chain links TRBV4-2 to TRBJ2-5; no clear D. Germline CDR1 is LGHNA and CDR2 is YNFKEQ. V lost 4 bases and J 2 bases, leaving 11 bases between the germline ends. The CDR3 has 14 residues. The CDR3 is CASSPTPPQETQYF. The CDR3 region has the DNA TGTGCCAGCAGCCCGACACCCCCACAAGAGACCCAGTACTTC.

CDR3: CASSYSTGSPLSEAFF. The CDR3 DNA sequence: TGTGCCAGCAGTTACTCAACGGGATCCCCACTATCTGAAGCTTTCTTT. This chain joins TRBV6-2 or TRBV6-3 and TRBJ1-1; D call uncertain. Per the germline V gene, CDR1 is MNHEY and CDR2 is SVGEGT. CDR3 length equals 16 residues. V lost 0 bases and J 6 bases, leaving 17 bases between the germline ends.

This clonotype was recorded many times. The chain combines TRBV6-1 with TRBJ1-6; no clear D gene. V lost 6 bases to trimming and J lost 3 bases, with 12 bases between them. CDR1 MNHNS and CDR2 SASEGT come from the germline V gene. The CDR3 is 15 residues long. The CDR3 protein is CASSDRQIYNSPLHF. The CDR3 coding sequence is TGTGCCAGCAGCGACCGGCAGATCTATAATTCACCCCTCCACTTT.

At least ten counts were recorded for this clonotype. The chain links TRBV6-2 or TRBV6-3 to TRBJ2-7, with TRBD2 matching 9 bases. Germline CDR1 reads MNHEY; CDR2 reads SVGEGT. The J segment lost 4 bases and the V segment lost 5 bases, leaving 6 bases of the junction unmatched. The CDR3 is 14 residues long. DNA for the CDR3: TGTGCCAGCAGTGGACTAGCGTCCCGTTACGAGCAGTACTTC. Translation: CASSGLASRYEQYF.

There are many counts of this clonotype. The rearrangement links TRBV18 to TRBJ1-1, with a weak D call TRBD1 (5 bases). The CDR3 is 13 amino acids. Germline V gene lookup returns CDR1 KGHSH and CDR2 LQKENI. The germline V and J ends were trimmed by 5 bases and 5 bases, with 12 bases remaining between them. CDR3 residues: CASSGTRGTEAFF. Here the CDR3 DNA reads TGTGCCAGCTCAGGAACAAGGGGAACTGAAGCTTTCTTT.

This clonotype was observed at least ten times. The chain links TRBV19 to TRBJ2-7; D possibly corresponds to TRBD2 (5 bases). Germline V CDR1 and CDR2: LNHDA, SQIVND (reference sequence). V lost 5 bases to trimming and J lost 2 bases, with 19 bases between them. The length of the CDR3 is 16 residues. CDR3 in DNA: TGTGCCAGTAGTCTGACCGGGATGCTAATTACCTACGAGCAGTACTTC. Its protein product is CASSLTGMLITYEQYF.

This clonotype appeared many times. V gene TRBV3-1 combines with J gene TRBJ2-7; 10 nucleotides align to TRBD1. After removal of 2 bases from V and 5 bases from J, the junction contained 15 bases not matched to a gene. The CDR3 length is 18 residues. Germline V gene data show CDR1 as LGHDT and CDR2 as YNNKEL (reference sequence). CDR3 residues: CASSQTQSRTGGFDEQYF. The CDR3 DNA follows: TGTGCCAGCAGCCAAACACAAAGCAGGACAGGGGGTTTCGACGAGCAGTACTTC.

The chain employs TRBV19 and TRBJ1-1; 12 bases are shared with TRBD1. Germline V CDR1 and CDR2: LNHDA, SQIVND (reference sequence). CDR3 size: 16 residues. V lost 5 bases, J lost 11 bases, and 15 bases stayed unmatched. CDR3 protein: CASSSRRPGQGAYAFF. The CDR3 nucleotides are TGTGCCAGTAGTTCACGCCGTCCGGGACAGGGGGCGTATGCTTTCTTT.

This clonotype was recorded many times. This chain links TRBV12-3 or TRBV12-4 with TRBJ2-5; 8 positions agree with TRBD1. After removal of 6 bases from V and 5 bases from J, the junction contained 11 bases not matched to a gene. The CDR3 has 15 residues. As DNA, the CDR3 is TGTGCCAGCAGCCCTCGGGACAGGTCCATCGAGACCCAGTACTTC. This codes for CASSPRDRSIETQYF.